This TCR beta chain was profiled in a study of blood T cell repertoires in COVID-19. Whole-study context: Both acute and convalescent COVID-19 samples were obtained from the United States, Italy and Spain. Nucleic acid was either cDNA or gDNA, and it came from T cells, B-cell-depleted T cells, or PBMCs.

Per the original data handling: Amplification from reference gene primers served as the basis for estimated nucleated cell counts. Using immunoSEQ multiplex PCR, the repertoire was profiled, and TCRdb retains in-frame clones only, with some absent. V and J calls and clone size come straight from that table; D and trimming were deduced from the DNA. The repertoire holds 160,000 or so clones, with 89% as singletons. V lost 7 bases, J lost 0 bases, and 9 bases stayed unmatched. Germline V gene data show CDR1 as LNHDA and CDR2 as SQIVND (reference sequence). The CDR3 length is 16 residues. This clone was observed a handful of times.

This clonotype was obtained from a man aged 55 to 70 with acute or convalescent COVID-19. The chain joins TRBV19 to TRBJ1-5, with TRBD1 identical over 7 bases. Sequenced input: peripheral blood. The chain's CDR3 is CASNRDRAYSNQPQHF. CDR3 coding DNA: TGTGCCAGTAATCGCGACAGGGCATATAGCAATCAGCCCCAGCATTTT.